These 32 T cell receptor beta chains came from one sample sequenced in a study of blood T cell repertoires in COVID-19 (dated by TCRdb to between 2020 and 2021). Libraries came from the immunoSEQ multiplex PCR assay. TCRdb re-hosts the immuneACCESS table, in-frame sequences only. Its copies lack some clones; in the studies checked, an unresolved V gene accounts for under half of them, and the cause for the rest is not known. The table for this sample lists about 300,000 clones; more than 75% of them were counted only once. The ten largest clonotypes hold under 3% of the sample. What was sequenced was PBMCs or T cells enriched from blood (not recorded which). These receptors came from a woman aged 18-30 years who had recovered from COVID-19.

This clone appeared once. This sequence joins TRBV10-1 and TRBJ2-3, with D unresolved. Germline V gene data show CDR1 as WNHNN and CDR2 as SYGVQD (reference sequence). Trimming stripped 4 bases from V and 0 bases from J, with 14 bases between. The CDR3 is 16 amino acids. CDR3 residues: CASSVRPPSSTDTQYF. The CDR3 DNA reads TGCGCCAGCAGTGTGCGCCCCCCGTCTAGCACAGATACGCAGTATTTT.

The chain carries TRBV7-2 and TRBJ2-2, with 12 bases fitting TRBD2. The CDR3 spans 15 residues. J gave up 7 bases and V 5 bases, and 5 bases lay outside the gene matches. The V gene's germline CDR1 is SGHTA and CDR2 FQGNSA. CDR3 bases: TGTGCCAGCAGCCCGACTAGCGGGAGTCGCGGGGAGCTGTTTTTT. It is translated as CASSPTSGSRGELFF.

The chain has TRBV30 and TRBJ2-5, with 8 bases fitting TRBD1. Per germline, CDR1 GTSNPN and CDR2 SVGIG (reference sequence). The V segment lost 4 bases and the J segment 2 bases; nucleotides outside the gene matches: 12. The CDR3 consists of 16 residues. The DNA of the CDR3 is TGTGCCTGGAAAAACAGGACAGGGAAGGATCAAGAGACCCAGTACTTC. Its protein product is CAWKNRTGKDQETQYF.

The chain combines TRBV6-6 with TRBJ2-3; TRBD2 matches 8 bases. The germline V gene encodes CDR1 MNHNY and CDR2 SVGAGI (reference sequence). J lost 6 bases, V lost 2 bases, and 10 bases had no gene match. This CDR3 spans 16 amino acids. In DNA form, the CDR3 reads TGTGCCAGCAGTTACGTAGTAGCGGGGCGTTGGGATACGCAGTATTTT. This gives the protein CASSYVVAGRWDTQYF.

The J gene is TRBJ2-1, the V gene TRBV15; tentatively, D is TRBD2 (6 bases). Germline CDR1 and CDR2: LNHNV and YYDKDF (reference sequence). With 6 bases removed from V and 3 bases from J, the gap between germline ends came to 9 bases. The CDR3 has 13 amino acids. The CDR3 DNA follows: TGTGCCACCAGGGGGGACTTCTACAATGAGCAGTTCTTC. Protein: CATRGDFYNEQFF.

The chain has TRBV5-6 and TRBJ1-2, with D possibly matching TRBD1 (5 bases). Germline V lookup: CDR1 SGHDT, CDR2 YYEEEE. The CDR3 extends over 14 amino acids. V lost 5 bases to trimming and J lost 2 bases, with 13 bases between them. The chain's CDR3 is CASRPWGGNYGYTF. The CDR3 nucleotides read TGTGCCAGCAGGCCCTGGGGGGGAAACTATGGCTACACCTTC.

This chain connects TRBV28 to TRBJ1-5; 10 nucleotides align to TRBD1. This CDR3 contains 19 residues. The V gene end was trimmed by 3 bases and the J gene end by 0 bases; junction bases not matched to a gene: 11. CDR1 is MDHEN and CDR2 is SYDVKM in the germline V gene. The CDR3 DNA reads as TGTGCCAGCAGTTTGTTACTTGGACAGGGGGATTATAGCAATCAGCCCCAGCATTTT. Protein: CASSLLLGQGDYSNQPQHF.

CDR3: CASSSGFGSGRYNEQFF. The CDR3 region has the DNA TGTGCCAGCAGCTCAGGGTTTGGGAGCGGGCGCTACAATGAGCAGTTCTTC. The chain recombines TRBV7-9 with TRBJ2-1; a possible D gene is TRBD2 (6 bases). The CDR3 length is 17 residues. The germline gives CDR1 SEHNR, CDR2 FQNEAQ (reference sequence). V lost 4 bases and J lost 3, with 19 bases in between.

V usage is TRBV5-1 and J usage is TRBJ2-1; 7 bases are a match to TRBD2. Trimming cost V 0 bases and J 7 bases; bases outside gene matches: 7. The CDR3 runs 15 residues. Germline loops: CDR1 SGHRS, CDR2 YFSETQ. The CDR3 reads CASSLVTGGSNEQFF. In DNA, the CDR3 is TGCGCCAGCAGCTTGGTGACGGGAGGAAGTAATGAGCAGTTCTTC.

This clone was observed many times. This chain uses TRBV27 with TRBJ2-5; D is ambiguous. This CDR3 comprises 15 residues. Germline loops: CDR1 MNHEY, CDR2 SMNVEV (reference sequence). Trimming pared 2 bases from V and 0 bases from J, leaving 10 bases between. Written as DNA, the CDR3 is TGTGCCAGCAGTTTAACTTGGGCAGACCAAGAGACCCAGTACTTC. It yields the protein CASSLTWADQETQYF.

The sample holds one count of this clone. This chain joins TRBV5-4 and TRBJ2-1; weak D call: TRBD2 (6 bases). The CDR3 runs 16 residues. The germline V gene has CDR1 SGHNT and CDR2 YYREEE (reference sequence). Trimming pared 4 bases from V and 6 bases from J, leaving 20 bases between. The CDR3 DNA sequence: TGTGCCAGCAGCCCCGGGAAGTGGAGTAGCGGCAATGAGCAGTTCTTC. Residues: CASSPGKWSSGNEQFF.

The chain links TRBV25-1 to TRBJ1-2, with 7 bases fitting TRBD1. The length of the CDR3 is 13 residues. The ends lost 6 bases at V and 6 bases at J; junction bases unmatched: 7. The germline V gene encodes CDR1 MGHDK and CDR2 SYGVNS. CDR3 DNA sequence: TGTGCCAGCAGGTCCGGGACAGCCCATGGCTACACCTTC. It translates to CASRSGTAHGYTF.

The chain is built from TRBV28 and TRBJ2-3; D unclear. V was trimmed by 3 bases and J by 0 bases, leaving 10 bases between them. CDR1 and CDR2 from the germline V gene are MDHEN and SYDVKM. The CDR3 runs to 15 residues. DNA for the CDR3: TGTGCCAGCAGTTTTCCTCAGGCTAGCACAGATACGCAGTATTTT. Amino acids: CASSFPQASTDTQYF.

J is TRBJ2-1 and V is TRBV24-1, with 8 positions matching TRBD2. The germline V gene has CDR1 KGHDR and CDR2 SFDVKD. CDR3 length: 14 residues. V shed 4 bases and J 8 bases; nucleotides not matched to a gene: 6. The CDR3 DNA is TGTGCCACCAGTGAGTTTAGCGGGAACCATGAGCAGTTCTTC. Translated, it gives CATSEFSGNHEQFF.

This sequence joins TRBV9 and TRBJ2-1; 8 bases map to TRBD2. The germline V gene has CDR1 SGDLS and CDR2 YYNGEE. The CDR3 is 15 amino acids. The ends lost 0 bases at V and 7 bases at J; junction bases unmatched: 6. This CDR3 is CASSVAGGVGNEQFF. The CDR3 DNA sequence: TGTGCCAGCAGCGTAGCGGGAGGGGTGGGGAATGAGCAGTTCTTC.

This clone showed up just a few times. The chain couples TRBV7-3 to TRBJ1-1, with 7 nucleotides matching TRBD1. This CDR3 has 13 residues. Trimming removed 5 bases from V and 5 bases from J; junction bases left unmatched: 5. Germline values: CDR1 SGHTA, CDR2 FQGTGA. CDR3 bases: TGTGCCAGCAGCGTGACAGGGAGAACTGAAGCTTTCTTT. Protein: CASSVTGRTEAFF.

CDR3 sequence reads: CASSTGGLKTQYF. The CDR3 region has the DNA TGTGCCAGTTCGACAGGGGGCCTGAAGACCCAGTACTTC. The genes are TRBV12-3 or TRBV12-4 and TRBJ2-5; 10 positions agree with TRBD1. V shed 9 bases, J shed 6 bases, and the junction held 7 bases outside the gene matches. CDR3 size: 13 residues.

This clone was observed a single time. This chain connects TRBV2 to TRBJ2-5; TRBD1 matches 7 bases. Germline V gene data show CDR1 as SNHLY and CDR2 as FYNNEI. J was trimmed by 5 bases and V by 5 bases; bases with no gene match: 11. The CDR3 runs 15 residues. CDR3 nucleotides: TGTGCCAGCAGTACACGGAGAGGGGGCGCGGAGACCCAGTACTTC. Translating it yields CASSTRRGGAETQYF. Combining the CDR3 with reference TRBV2 and TRBJ2-5 gives the whole variable domain EPEVTQTPSHQVTQMGQEVILRCVPISNHLYFYWYRQILGQKVEFLVSFYNNEISEKSEIFDDQFSVERPDGSNFTLKIRSTKLEDSAMYFCASSTRRGGAETQYFGPGTRLLVL.

The chain couples TRBV3-1 (or the pseudogene TRBV3-2) to TRBJ2-5, with 12 bases aligning to TRBD2. This CDR3 comprises 15 residues. The trim removed 0 bases at V and 9 bases at J, leaving 5 bases unmatched. Germline V lookup: CDR1 LGHDT, CDR2 YNNKEL (reference sequence). The CDR3 reads CASSQEGGLAGPQYF. The CDR3 DNA sequence: TGTGCCAGCAGCCAAGAGGGTGGACTAGCGGGGCCCCAGTACTTC.

This chain uses TRBV14 with TRBJ1-6; 7 bases map to TRBD1. V lost 3 bases and J lost 7; bases outside the gene matches: 6. The CDR3 is 15 residues long. Germline values: CDR1 SGHDN, CDR2 FVKESK. In DNA form, the CDR3 reads TGTGCCAGCAGCCACAAACAGGGGCGGAATTCACCCCTCCACTTT. Translating it yields CASSHKQGRNSPLHF.

This rearrangement joins TRBV5-1 to TRBJ1-1; 8 bases line up with TRBD1. J was trimmed by 5 bases and V by 0 bases; bases with no gene match: 12. Germline CDR1 reads SGHRS; CDR2 reads YFSETQ. This CDR3 is built from 17 residues. The CDR3 region has the DNA TGCGCCAGCAGCTTGGATGGGGTCCGGAACAGGGGGACTGAAGCTTTCTTT. It is translated as CASSLDGVRNRGTEAFF.

The rearrangement links TRBV20-1 to TRBJ1-6; maybe TRBD1 (6 bases). V gave up 3 bases and J gave up 6 bases, with 9 bases separating them. The CDR3 is 13 residues long. Germline-derived CDR1 and CDR2 are DFQATT and SNEGSKA (reference sequence). CDR3 DNA sequence: TGCAGTGCTAGTACAGGGCCTAATTCACCCCTCCACTTT. It codes for CSASTGPNSPLHF.

J is TRBJ2-3 and V is TRBV4-3; 9 bases line up with TRBD2. The CDR3 is 16 residues long. From germline, CDR1 is LGHNA and CDR2 YSLEER. Unmatched junction bases numbered 8, after V lost 4 bases and J lost 3 bases. This chain's CDR3 is CASSPSSGGLTDTQYF. CDR3 nucleotides: TGCGCCAGCAGCCCGAGTAGCGGGGGTTTAACAGATACGCAGTATTTT.

The chain combines TRBV6-4 with TRBJ2-1, with 10 bases aligning to TRBD2. V shed 6 bases and J 4 bases; nucleotides not matched to a gene: 6. Germline V lookup: CDR1 MRHNA, CDR2 SNTAGT. The CDR3 extends over 15 amino acids. CDR3 DNA: TGTGCCAGCAGCGTACTAGCGGGGACTTACAATGAGCAGTTCTTC. Protein product: CASSVLAGTYNEQFF.

This chain's CDR3 is CASSLSSTNEKLFF. For the CDR3, the DNA is TGTGCCAGCAGTTTAAGCTCAACTAATGAAAAACTGTTTTTT. The chain combines TRBV27 with TRBJ1-4; D is unclear. Germline CDR1 reads MNHEY; CDR2 reads SMNVEV (reference sequence). The CDR3 runs to 14 residues. V lost 2 bases, J lost 0 bases, and 4 bases lay in between.

The chain has TRBV13 and TRBJ1-5; D is uncertain. CDR1 is PRHDT and CDR2 is FYEKMQ in the germline V gene (reference sequence). The CDR3 covers 12 residues. V lost 4 bases, J lost 10 bases, and 11 bases lay in between. The CDR3 bases are TGTGCCAGCAGCTCGAGGAGGATTCCCCAGCATTTT. Translating gives CASSSRRIPQHF.

The rearrangement joins TRBV25-1 to TRBJ2-1; no reliable D call. Germline V gene sequence: CDR1 MGHDK, CDR2 SYGVNS. Trimming left V 6 bases short and J 5 bases short, with 5 bases between. The CDR3 loop spans 11 amino acids. CDR3 protein: CASSDNNEQFF. The CDR3 DNA reads TGTGCCAGCAGCGACAACAATGAGCAGTTCTTC.

This clone was counted once. The gene calls are TRBV27 and TRBJ2-1; 8 bases map to TRBD2. J gave up 4 bases and V 6 bases, and 8 bases lay outside the gene matches. CDR3 length: 15 residues. Germline CDR1 reads MNHEY; CDR2 reads SMNVEV (reference sequence). The CDR3 protein is CASSPWAGGYNEQFF. CDR3 DNA: TGTGCCAGCAGCCCTTGGGCGGGGGGTTACAATGAGCAGTTCTTC.

The chain has TRBV2 and TRBJ2-1; 7 nucleotides match TRBD2. This CDR3 region has 13 residues. Germline CDR1 SNHLY, CDR2 FYNNEI. This CDR3 reads CASGKASGNEQFF. CDR3 DNA sequence: TGTGCGTCCGGGAAGGCTAGCGGCAATGAGCAGTTCTTC.

The chain has TRBV27 and TRBJ1-4; TRBD1 matches 9 bases. The V gene's germline CDR1 is MNHEY and CDR2 SMNVEV (reference sequence). The CDR3 length is 16 residues. The ends lost 2 bases at V and 8 bases at J; junction bases unmatched: 9. In DNA, the CDR3 is TGTGCCAGCAGTTTAGTCCGGGGGACAGGGACAGAAAAACTGTTTTTT. This translates into CASSLVRGTGTEKLFF.

The V call is TRBV7-9, the J call TRBJ2-2; D ambiguous. The V end was cut by 2 bases, the J end by 0 bases, with 10 bases between. This CDR3 has 16 amino acids. CDR1 and CDR2 from the germline V gene are SEHNR and FQNEAQ (reference sequence). The CDR3 spells CASSLTVNPNTGELFF. The CDR3 region has the DNA TGTGCCAGCAGCTTAACGGTGAACCCGAACACCGGGGAGCTGTTTTTT.

This clone occurred once. The chain employs TRBV5-1 and TRBJ2-1; perhaps TRBD2 as D (6 bases). The germline V gene has CDR1 SGHRS and CDR2 YFSETQ. The V and J ends lost 4 bases and 0 bases respectively, with 17 bases between them. This CDR3 is 17 amino acids long. CDR3 protein: CASSPWGAGSSYNEQFF. The CDR3 DNA follows: TGCGCCAGCAGCCCGTGGGGCGCGGGGAGCTCCTACAATGAGCAGTTCTTC.